This T cell receptor beta chain was identified during a study of T cells in Graves' hyperthyroidism and ophthalmopathy. J gave up 1 base and V 4 bases, and 9 bases lay outside the gene matches. The germline gives CDR1 SGHDT, CDR2 YYEEEE. The CDR3 covers 16 residues. From RNA transcripts, TCR beta CDR3 regions were amplified. The TCR CDR3 was amplified in a first-round RT-PCR using the HTBI primer set. TCRdb called the multiplex PCR reads again in MiXCR, with one record for every CDR3 protein. The profile shows approximately 560,000 distinct CDR3 sequences, about 45% of them singletons. The source is a woman between 18 and 29 years old with Graves' hyperthyroidism. The sample was peripheral blood or thyroid tissue (not recorded which). V and J are TRBV5-6 and TRBJ2-7, with 9 positions matching TRBD2. The CDR3 is CASSQGSSGRSYEQYF. In DNA, the CDR3 is TGTGCCAGCAGCCAAGGTTCCAGCGGGAGGTCCTACGAGCAGTACTTC. The variable domain in full, with the rest retrieved from reference TRBV5-6 and TRBJ2-7, is DAGVTQSPTHLIKTRGQQVTLRCSPKSGHDTVSWYQQALGQGPQFIFQYYEEEERQRGNFPDRFSGHQFPNYSSELNVNALLLGDSALYLCASSQGSSGRSYEQYFGPGTRLTVT.